This TCR beta chain was sequenced during a study of cytomegalovirus exposure and HLA in healthy donors. Whole-study results and caveats: The availability of immune exposure information extended only to CMV serostatus. A later analysis showed that HLA-associated TCR beta chains had undergone more clonal expansion than equally common others. The authors excluded some V segments, including TRBV6-2 and TRBV6-3, as indistinguishable.

With 60 Vbeta and 13 Jbeta primers, the PCR was carried out. Method: immunoSEQ multiplex PCR; TCRdb's copy keeps in-frame clones and lacks some. The table records under 200,000 clones, about two thirds of them present only once. The table lists this clone with a few counts. Its antigen is not identified. Trimming at V came to 5 bases and at J to 5 bases, leaving 7 bases not matched to a gene. The CDR3 contains 15 residues. From germline, CDR1 is SNHLY and CDR2 FYNNEI. Sequencing was carried out using PBMCs. The origin of this receptor is a woman between 18 and 30 years old in good health and CMV-seropositive. The V call is TRBV2, the J call TRBJ1-4; TRBD1 aligns across 8 bases. CDR3: CASSNRGGINEKLFF. CDR3 bases: TGTGCCAGCAGTAACAGGGGGGGCATCAATGAAAAACTGTTTTTT.